The 21 T cell receptor beta chains reported below all come from one sample, sequenced in a study of T cells in Graves' hyperthyroidism and ophthalmopathy. RNA transcripts provided the source from which TCR beta CDR3 regions were amplified. Using the HTBI primer set, a first-round RT-PCR was run on the TCR CDR3. TCRdb reprocessed the multiplex PCR reads with MiXCR, giving one entry per CDR3 protein. The data contain a few hundred thousand distinct CDR3 sequences, around 45% of them seen just once; the ten biggest clones take up about 8.3%. Sequenced sample: peripheral blood or thyroid tissue (not recorded which). These receptors were collected from a woman aged 18-29 years with Graves' hyperthyroidism.

This clonotype was counted many times. This chain joins TRBV5-6 and TRBJ2-5; D remains ambiguous. This CDR3 spans 15 amino acids. The germline CDR1 and CDR2 sequences are SGHDT and YYEEEE. Trimming took 1 base from V and 4 from J, leaving 14 bases between them. CDR3 DNA: TGTGCCAGCAGCTTGAGGCGAATGGGTGGAGAGACCCAGTACTTC. Residues: CASSLRRMGGETQYF. Variable domain in full (rest from reference TRBV5-6 and TRBJ2-5): DAGVTQSPTHLIKTRGQQVTLRCSPKSGHDTVSWYQQALGQGPQFIFQYYEEEERQRGNFPDRFSGHQFPNYSSELNVNALLLGDSALYLCASSLRRMGGETQYFGPGTRLLVL.

This clonotype was picked up many times. In DNA form, the CDR3 reads TGTGCCACCAGTGAGGATAGCGGGAACACAGATACGCAGTATTTT. Translation gives CATSEDSGNTDTQYF. This sequence joins TRBV24-1 and TRBJ2-3, with 8 nucleotides matching TRBD2. The trim removed 4 bases at V and 2 bases at J, leaving 4 bases unmatched. The CDR3 is made up of 15 amino acids. From germline, CDR1 is KGHDR and CDR2 SFDVKD.

This clonotype was detected ten times or more. The chain is built from TRBV24-1 and TRBJ1-2; 7 bases line up with TRBD1. The CDR3 has 14 amino acids. With V trimmed by 4 bases and J by 2 bases, 3 bases remained unmatched. The germline gives CDR1 KGHDR, CDR2 SFDVKD. CDR3 nucleotide sequence: TGTGCCACCAGTGACCGGGACAGAAACTATGGCTACACCTTC. It yields the protein CATSDRDRNYGYTF.

In its sample, this clonotype was seen many times. The rearrangement joins TRBV5-6 to TRBJ2-5, with D uncertain. Germline V CDR1 and CDR2: SGHDT, YYEEEE. The CDR3 loop spans 13 amino acids. V lost 0 bases to trimming and J lost 2 bases, with 5 bases between them. CDR3 in amino acids: CASSLAQQETQYF. CDR3 DNA sequence: TGTGCCAGCAGCTTGGCCCAGCAAGAGACCCAGTACTTC.

This clonotype has ten or more counts. The chain combines TRBV10-3 with TRBJ1-1; no clear D. The CDR3 has 11 residues. V was trimmed by 0 bases and J by 7 bases, leaving 3 bases between them. Looked up from germline, CDR1 is ENHRY and CDR2 is SYGVKD. The CDR3 spells CAISESIEAFF. The CDR3 DNA sequence: TGTGCCATCAGTGAGTCGATTGAAGCTTTCTTT.

This clonotype was detected only a few times. The rearrangement joins TRBV2 to TRBJ2-1, with D perhaps TRBD1 (6 bases). Trimming left V 7 bases short and J 8 bases short, with 18 bases between. Germline CDR1 and CDR2: SNHLY and FYNNEI. The length of the CDR3 is 14 residues. CDR3: CASTADSPWDEQFF. The CDR3 bases are TGTGCCAGCACCGCGGACAGCCCCTGGGATGAGCAGTTCTTC.

This clonotype came up many times. This chain links TRBV25-1 with TRBJ2-2; 9 bases map to TRBD1. CDR1 is MGHDK and CDR2 is SYGVNS in the germline V gene. This CDR3 spans 19 amino acids. V lost 6 bases, J lost 1 base, and 15 bases stayed unmatched. CDR3 coding DNA: TGTGCCAGCAGAAGCCGGGACAGGGTTAAAGGAGAGAACACCGGGGAGCTGTTTTTT. It translates to CASRSRDRVKGENTGELFF.

In this sample, this clonotype turned up many times. Sequence at one end of the junction differs from germline and may be a read error. The chain employs TRBV7-7 and TRBJ2-7; weak D call: TRBD2 (6 bases). Germline loops: CDR1 SSHAT, CDR2 FNYEAQ (reference sequence). This CDR3 spans 15 amino acids. The CDR3 DNA is TGTGCTAGCAGCCCTACGACTGACGGGAGTGTCGGGCAGTACTTC. Amino acid sequence: CASSPTTDGSVGQYF. The full variable domain, in which reference TRBV7-7 and TRBJ2-7 provide the parts outside the CDR3, is GAGVSQSPRYKVTKRGQDVTLRCDPISSHATLYWYQQALGQGPEFLTYFNYEAQPDKSGLPSDRFSAERPEGSISTLTIQRTEQRDSAMYRCASSPTTDGSVGQYFGPGTRLTVT.

This clonotype was observed a handful of times. The CDR3 protein is CASRFGTSGSTDTQYF. Written as DNA, the CDR3 is TGTGCCAGCAGATTCGGGACTAGCGGGAGCACAGATACGCAGTATTTT. This rearrangement joins TRBV2 to TRBJ2-3; 12 nucleotides agree with TRBD2. This CDR3 is 16 amino acids long. Germline lookup yields CDR1 SNHLY and CDR2 FYNNEI. The V gene end was trimmed by 6 bases and the J gene end by 0 bases; junction bases not matched to a gene: 4.

The rearrangement joins TRBV29-1 to TRBJ2-7, with TRBD2 matching 8 bases. Germline CDR1 and CDR2: SQVTM and ANQGSEA. There are 13 residues in the CDR3. V shed 5 bases and J 7 bases; nucleotides not matched to a gene: 10. CDR3 sequence (DNA): TGCAGCGTTAACACGGGAGGGTCAGGGGAGCAGTACTTC. This sequence encodes CSVNTGGSGEQYF.

Points on this clonotype: Compared with germline, one end of the junction differs, possibly owing to a read error. CDR3: CASSVGGGLSDNEQFF. The CDR3 nucleotides read TGTGCCAGCAGTGTGGGGGGAGGGCTCTCCGACAATGAGCAGTTCTTC. The J gene is TRBJ2-1, the V gene TRBV2, with 7 nucleotides matching TRBD2. The CDR3 contains 16 residues. Germline V gene sequence: CDR1 SNHLY, CDR2 FYNNEI.

The rearrangement links TRBV6-2 or TRBV6-3 to TRBJ1-2; TRBD1 matches at 12 bases. Germline V lookup: CDR1 MNHEY, CDR2 SVGEGT. The CDR3 contains 16 residues. The V segment lost 6 bases and the J segment 3 bases; nucleotides outside the gene matches: 8. Written as DNA, the CDR3 is TGTGCCAGCAGCCCCCCGGGACAGGGGGCTGACTATGGCTACACCTTC. Its translation is CASSPPGQGADYGYTF.

The rearrangement links TRBV12-3 or TRBV12-4 to TRBJ2-5; TRBD2 matches at 12 bases. With 6 bases clipped from V and 2 bases from J, the junction kept 7 bases outside the gene matches. This CDR3 comprises 16 residues. The CDR3 protein is CASRTPSGRVQETQYF. CDR3 DNA sequence: TGTGCCAGCAGGACCCCTAGCGGGAGGGTACAAGAGACCCAGTACTTC.

On this clonotype itself: The CDR3 end shows no conserved phenylalanine or tryptophan, and so a read error is likely. Because the CDR3's place on the DNA is in doubt, the DNA is left out and the CDR3 is given as listed by TCRdb. The rearrangement uses TRBV29-1 and TRBJ1-1; no check of the table's D call, TRBD1, against the DNA was made. The CDR3 is made up of 9 amino acids, end residues included. Germline values: CDR1 SQVTM, CDR2 ANQGSEA. CDR3 amino acids: CSVRQGTLL.

The table lists this clonotype with many counts. The rearrangement joins TRBV9 to TRBJ2-7; no definite D call. The CDR3 has 15 residues. Germline values: CDR1 SGDLS, CDR2 YYNGEE. Trimming stripped 0 bases from V and 2 bases from J, with 12 bases between. CDR3 protein: CASSVEAGSTYEQYF. The CDR3 DNA follows: TGTGCCAGCAGCGTAGAAGCAGGTTCAACCTACGAGCAGTACTTC.

This rearrangement joins TRBV7-8 to TRBJ2-7, with 10 bases lining up with TRBD1. CDR1 is SGHVS, CDR2 FQNEAQ, per germline. Germline trimming cut 5 bases from V and 7 bases from J; bases unmatched to any gene: 11. CDR3 size: 15 residues. CDR3 nucleotide sequence: TGTGCCAGCAGCATTACCGGGACAGGGGCGAGTGAGCAGTACTTC. It codes for CASSITGTGASEQYF.

J is TRBJ2-7 and V is TRBV7-2; 15 bases map to TRBD2. J was trimmed by 0 bases and V by 6 bases; bases with no gene match: 6. Germline CDR1 is SGHTA and CDR2 is FQGNSA. CDR3 length: 17 amino acids. The CDR3 coding sequence is TGTGCCAGCAGACCTGGGACTAGCGGGGGGAGCTCCTACGAGCAGTACTTC. Translated, it gives CASRPGTSGGSSYEQYF.

Many counts were recorded for this clonotype. This chain joins TRBV10-3 and TRBJ1-5; possibly TRBD1 for D (5 bases). Looked up from germline, CDR1 is ENHRY and CDR2 is SYGVKD. The CDR3 is 17 amino acids. With 11 bases removed from V and 3 bases from J, the gap between germline ends came to 26 bases. CDR3 sequence: CASSPAGWEVNNQPQHF. The DNA of the CDR3 is TGTGCCTCCTCCCCGGCAGGGTGGGAGGTGAACAATCAGCCCCAGCATTTT.

This clonotype was recorded at least ten times. The J gene is TRBJ2-2, the V gene TRBV7-3; 9 bases align to TRBD2. Germline CDR1 SGHTA, CDR2 FQGTGA. The CDR3 has 15 residues. V trimming: 5 bases; J trimming: 7 bases; junction bases outside the gene matches: 8. CDR3: CASSPLAGAGGELFF. CDR3 sequence (DNA): TGTGCCAGCAGCCCCTTAGCGGGAGCAGGCGGGGAGCTGTTTTTT.

This chain connects TRBV9 to TRBJ2-1; 8 bases align to TRBD2. Trimming removed 0 bases from V and 9 bases from J; junction bases left unmatched: 11. The V gene's germline CDR1 is SGDLS and CDR2 YYNGEE. The CDR3 contains 16 residues. CDR3 sequence (DNA): TGTGCCAGCAGCGTAGGGGGGGTAGCGGGAAGCACTGAGCAGTTCTTC. It translates to CASSVGGVAGSTEQFF.

V usage is TRBV5-1 and J usage is TRBJ2-7; the match to TRBD2 covers 8 bases. Germline values: CDR1 SGHRS, CDR2 YFSETQ. Trimming cost V 1 base and J 3 bases; bases outside gene matches: 6. This CDR3 is built from 15 residues. CDR3 sequence (DNA): TGCGCCAGCAGCTTGACCGCTAGCGGGTTCTACGAGCAGTACTTC. It yields the protein CASSLTASGFYEQYF.